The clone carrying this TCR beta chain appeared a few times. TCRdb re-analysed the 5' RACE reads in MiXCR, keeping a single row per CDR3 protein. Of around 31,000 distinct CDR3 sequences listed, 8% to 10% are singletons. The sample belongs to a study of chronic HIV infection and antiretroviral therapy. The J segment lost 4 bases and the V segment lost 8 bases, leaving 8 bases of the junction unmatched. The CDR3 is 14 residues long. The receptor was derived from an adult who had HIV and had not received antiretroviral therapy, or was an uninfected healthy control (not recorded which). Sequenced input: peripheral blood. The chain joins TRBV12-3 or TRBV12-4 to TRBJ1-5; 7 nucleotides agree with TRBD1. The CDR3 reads CASRGDSTNQPQHF. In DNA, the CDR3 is TGTGCCAGCCGCGGGGACAGCACTAATCAGCCCCAGCATTTT.